This entry concerns a single T cell receptor (beta chain). Its antigen is undetermined. This record belongs to a study of T cells in Graves' hyperthyroidism and ophthalmopathy. Study conclusions and caveats: Stable hyperthyroidism was separated from ophthalmopathy by a model based on 13 V-J features. Model predictions of ophthalmopathy came a median around 6.5 months before onset.

The CDR3 regions of TCR beta were amplified from RNA transcripts. HTBI primers were the set used in a first-round RT-PCR of the TCR CDR3. A single record per CDR3 protein comes from TCRdb applying MiXCR to the multiplex PCR reads. This sample has around 250,000 distinct CDR3 sequences; 13% to 15% occur once, and the top ten carry 13%. Germline V gene sequence: CDR1 MNHEY, CDR2 SVGAGI. The V and J ends lost 3 bases and 3 bases respectively, with 22 bases between them. The CDR3 totals 18 residues. The receptor's source is a woman in her thirties or forties with Graves' hyperthyroidism that later progressed to Graves' ophthalmopathy. The gene calls are TRBV6-5 and TRBJ2-3; the D gene is possibly TRBD2 (6 bases). The material sequenced was blood. In DNA form, the CDR3 reads TGTGCCAGCAGTTATTACGGGGGTTGGTCAGGCCGTACAGATACGCAGTATTTT. Translated: CASSYYGGWSGRTDTQYF.